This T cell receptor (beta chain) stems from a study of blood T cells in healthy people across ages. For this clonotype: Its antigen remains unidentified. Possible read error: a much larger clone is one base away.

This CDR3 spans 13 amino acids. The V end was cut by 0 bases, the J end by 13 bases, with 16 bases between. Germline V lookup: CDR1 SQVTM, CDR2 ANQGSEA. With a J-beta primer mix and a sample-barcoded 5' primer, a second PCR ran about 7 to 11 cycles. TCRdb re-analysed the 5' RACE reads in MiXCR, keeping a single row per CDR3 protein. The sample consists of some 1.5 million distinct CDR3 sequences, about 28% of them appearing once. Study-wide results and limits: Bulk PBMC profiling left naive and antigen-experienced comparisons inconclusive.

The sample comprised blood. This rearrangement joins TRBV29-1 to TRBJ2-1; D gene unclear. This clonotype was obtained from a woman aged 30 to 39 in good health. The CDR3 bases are TGCAGCGTTGAAGATGGCAGTAGAGAGACCCAGTTCTTC. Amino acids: CSVEDGSRETQFF.